A selection of T cell receptor beta chains follows, all from one sample in a study of beta chain features in type 1 diabetes. Assay used: immunoSEQ multiplex PCR; TCRdb lists only in-frame clones, some missing. The sample consists of about 900,000 clones, roughly 17% of them appearing once. The specimen sequenced was naive CD4+ T cells from blood. The receptors derive from a woman under 30 in good health. The CDR3 runs from the conserved cysteine through the conserved F or W. Each record gives: CDR3 length, V gene, clone size, J gene, D gene, CDR3 protein, CDR3 DNA. The D gene is left open where the match is weak. The size field is filled for only some rows; it gives once, few, many or a size class.

length: 17
V: TRBV5-4
size: .
J: TRBJ2-7
D: TRBD2
CDR3: CASSLALSGLTPYEQYF
DNA: TGTGCCAGCAGCTTGGCCCTTAGCGGGCTTACCCCCTACGAGCAGTACTTC

length: 16
V: TRBV21-1
size: .
J: TRBJ2-1
D: .
CDR3: CASSSAPSCSYNEQFF
DNA: TGTGCCAGCAGCTCTGCTCCAAGTTGCTCCTACAATGAGCAGTTCTTC

length: 13
V: TRBV29-1
size: .
J: TRBJ2-1
D: .
CDR3: CSGNQEHYNEQFF
DNA: TGCAGCGGGAACCAGGAGCACTACAATGAGCAGTTCTTC

length: 15
V: TRBV27
size: .
J: TRBJ2-7
D: TRBD1
CDR3: CASSDAGQGSYEQYF
DNA: TGTGCCAGCAGCGATGCGGGACAGGGATCCTACGAGCAGTACTTC

length: 14
V: TRBV7-2
size: few
J: TRBJ2-1
D: .
CDR3: CASSPGSDYNEQFF
DNA: TGTGCCAGCAGCCCGGGTTCAGACTACAATGAGCAGTTCTTC

length: 13
V: TRBV29-1
size: .
J: TRBJ1-1
D: TRBD1
CDR3: CSVTGTANTEAFF
DNA: TGCAGCGTAACCGGGACAGCGAACACTGAAGCTTTCTTT

length: 17
V: TRBV5-6
size: few
J: TRBJ1-1
D: TRBD1
CDR3: CASSLEGRGFMNTEAFF
DNA: TGTGCCAGCAGCTTGGAGGGCAGGGGGTTCATGAACACTGAAGCTTTCTTT

length: 15
V: TRBV9
size: .
J: TRBJ1-1
D: .
CDR3: CASSVGGLMNTEAFF
DNA: TGTGCCAGCAGCGTTGGGGGGCTGATGAACACTGAAGCTTTCTTT

length: 16
V: TRBV7-2
size: few
J: TRBJ2-7
D: TRBD2
CDR3: CASSFGTSGSTYEQYF
DNA: TGTGCCAGCAGCTTTGGGACTAGCGGGAGTACCTACGAGCAGTACTTC

length: 15
V: TRBV7-9
size: .
J: TRBJ2-5
D: .
CDR3: CASSLAPGLQETQYF
DNA: TGTGCCAGCAGCTTAGCCCCAGGACTACAAGAGACCCAGTACTTC

length: 18
V: TRBV7-2
size: few
J: TRBJ2-3
D: TRBD2
CDR3: CASSLDRLAGGPADTQYF
DNA: TGTGCCAGCAGCTTAGATAGACTAGCGGGAGGGCCCGCAGATACGCAGTATTTT

length: 11
V: TRBV2
size: .
J: TRBJ2-2
D: .
CDR3: CASSVIGELFF
DNA: TGTGCCAGCAGTGTCATCGGGGAGCTGTTTTTT

length: 15
V: TRBV7-9
size: few
J: TRBJ2-1
D: .
CDR3: CASSLMGLRGNEQFF
DNA: TGTGCCAGCAGCTTAATGGGGCTAAGGGGCAATGAGCAGTTCTTC

length: 16
V: TRBV28
size: .
J: TRBJ1-2
D: .
CDR3: CASSFGSTKGRHGYTF
DNA: TGTGCCAGCAGTTTCGGTTCGACAAAGGGCCGCCATGGCTACACCTTC

length: 14
V: TRBV4-3
size: few
J: TRBJ1-2
D: .
CDR3: CASSQVPRTYGYTF
DNA: TGCGCCAGCAGCCAAGTTCCACGGACCTATGGCTACACCTTC

length: 16
V: TRBV6-5
size: .
J: TRBJ2-4
D: .
CDR3: CASSYRAGGGKNIQYF
DNA: TGTGCCAGCAGTTACCGGGCAGGGGGGGGCAAAAACATTCAGTACTTC

length: 16
V: TRBV7-9
size: .
J: TRBJ2-6
D: TRBD1
CDR3: CASRSGDRAGANVLTF
DNA: TGTGCCAGCAGGTCAGGGGACAGGGCTGGGGCCAACGTCCTGACTTTC

length: 16
V: TRBV27
size: few
J: TRBJ2-7
D: TRBD2
CDR3: CASSRTRLVRDYEQYF
DNA: TGTGCCAGCAGTCGGACTAGACTAGTCCGTGACTACGAGCAGTACTTC

length: 15
V: TRBV11-2
size: few
J: TRBJ2-7
D: .
CDR3: CASSWTVGPSYEQYF
DNA: TGTGCCAGCAGCTGGACAGTTGGTCCGTCCTACGAGCAGTACTTC

length: 15
V: TRBV4-3
size: few
J: TRBJ2-7
D: .
CDR3: CASSQEPFQNREQYF
DNA: TGCGCCAGCAGCCAAGAGCCGTTTCAAAATAGGGAGCAGTACTTC

length: 16
V: TRBV5-1
size: .
J: TRBJ2-7
D: TRBD1
CDR3: CASSLSGTGVSYEQYF
DNA: TGCGCCAGCAGCTTGTCGGGGACAGGGGTTTCCTACGAGCAGTACTTC

length: 14
V: TRBV11-2
size: few
J: TRBJ2-1
D: .
CDR3: CASRKQTIYNEQFF
DNA: TGTGCCAGCAGAAAACAGACCATCTACAATGAGCAGTTCTTC

length: 14
V: TRBV6-5
size: .
J: TRBJ1-1
D: .
CDR3: CASSYRFGIPEAFF
DNA: TGTGCCAGCAGTTATAGGTTTGGGATTCCTGAAGCTTTCTTT

length: 13
V: TRBV6-1
size: .
J: TRBJ1-5
D: .
CDR3: CASRQVGNQPQHF
DNA: TGTGCCAGCAGACAGGTTGGCAATCAGCCCCAGCATTTT

length: 15
V: TRBV7-8
size: .
J: TRBJ2-1
D: .
CDR3: CASSLFGQTYNEQFF
DNA: TGTGCCAGCAGCTTATTCGGACAGACATACAATGAGCAGTTCTTC

length: 13
V: TRBV6-5
size: few
J: TRBJ1-1
D: .
CDR3: CASSLRGNTEAFF
DNA: TGTGCCAGCAGCCTCCGGGGGAACACTGAAGCTTTCTTT

length: 12
V: TRBV7-8
size: few
J: TRBJ1-1
D: .
CDR3: CASSRWDTEAFF
DNA: TGTGCCAGCAGCCGGTGGGACACTGAAGCTTTCTTT

length: 12
V: TRBV6-6
size: few
J: TRBJ2-5
D: .
CDR3: CASSYPLETQYF
DNA: TGTGCCAGCAGTTACCCCTTGGAGACCCAGTACTTC

length: 15
V: TRBV9
size: .
J: TRBJ2-5
D: .
CDR3: CASSVASGIGETQYF
DNA: TGTGCCAGCAGCGTAGCCTCCGGGATCGGAGAGACCCAGTACTTC

length: 15
V: TRBV4-2
size: few
J: TRBJ2-7
D: TRBD2
CDR3: CASSSSGFSSYEQYF
DNA: TGTGCCAGCAGCTCTAGCGGGTTCAGCTCCTACGAGCAGTACTTC

length: 16
V: TRBV7-3
size: few
J: TRBJ2-1
D: .
CDR3: CASSQTSQSSYNEQFF
DNA: TGTGCCAGCAGCCAGACCTCGCAAAGCTCCTACAATGAGCAGTTCTTC

length: 16
V: TRBV29-1
size: .
J: TRBJ2-4
D: TRBD1
CDR3: CSVVDRGPRAKNIQYF
DNA: TGCAGCGTTGTGGACAGGGGACCTAGAGCCAAAAACATTCAGTACTTC

length: 14
V: TRBV29-1
size: .
J: TRBJ2-2
D: .
CDR3: CSVKEGQHTGELFF
DNA: TGCAGCGTCAAAGAAGGACAGCACACCGGGGAGCTGTTTTTT

length: 14
V: TRBV27
size: once
J: TRBJ2-1
D: TRBD2
CDR3: CASSPLGGLGEQFF
DNA: TGTGCCAGCAGTCCCCTGGGGGGGTTGGGTGAGCAGTTCTTC

length: 15
V: TRBV2
size: few
J: TRBJ2-7
D: TRBD1
CDR3: CASSKDRRPSYEQYF
DNA: TGTGCCAGCAGTAAGGACAGGCGACCCTCCTACGAGCAGTACTTC

length: 13
V: TRBV7-6
size: .
J: TRBJ2-3
D: .
CDR3: CASRDLSTDTQYF
DNA: TGTGCCAGCCGGGACTTAAGCACAGATACGCAGTATTTT

length: 15
V: TRBV6-6
size: .
J: TRBJ1-1
D: TRBD1
CDR3: CASSLPGQMNTEAFF
DNA: TGTGCCAGCAGTTTACCGGGACAGATGAACACTGAAGCTTTCTTT

length: 13
V: TRBV19
size: few
J: TRBJ1-2
D: .
CDR3: CASSRSQTYGYTF
DNA: TGTGCCAGTAGTAGGTCGCAGACCTATGGCTACACCTTC

length: 19
V: TRBV9
size: few
J: TRBJ2-3
D: TRBD2
CDR3: CASSVDPGLAGPSTDTQYF
DNA: TGTGCCAGCAGCGTAGATCCGGGACTAGCGGGACCGAGCACAGATACGCAGTATTTT

length: 13
V: TRBV7-9
size: .
J: TRBJ2-7
D: TRBD1
CDR3: CASSFPTGGEQYF
DNA: TGTGCCAGCAGCTTCCCGACAGGGGGGGAGCAGTACTTC

length: 16
V: TRBV2
size: .
J: TRBJ2-1
D: TRBD2
CDR3: CASSGTRFSAYNEQFF
DNA: TGTGCCAGCAGTGGGACTAGGTTTAGCGCCTACAATGAGCAGTTCTTC

length: 15
V: TRBV15
size: few
J: TRBJ1-5
D: .
CDR3: CATSRGDGSNQPQHF
DNA: TGTGCCACCAGCAGAGGGGACGGTAGCAATCAGCCCCAGCATTTT

length: 16
V: TRBV18
size: .
J: TRBJ2-1
D: .
CDR3: CASSPAPHLAYNEQFF
DNA: TGTGCCAGCTCACCCGCGCCCCACTTAGCTTACAATGAGCAGTTCTTC

length: 16
V: TRBV25-1
size: .
J: TRBJ2-1
D: TRBD2
CDR3: CASSDGGTSGYNEQFF
DNA: TGTGCCAGCAGTGATGGGGGGACTAGCGGATACAATGAGCAGTTCTTC

length: 13
V: TRBV19
size: few
J: TRBJ1-1
D: .
CDR3: CASSTARGAEAFF
DNA: TGTGCCAGTAGTACAGCTAGGGGCGCTGAAGCTTTCTTT

length: 13
V: TRBV7-2
size: few
J: TRBJ1-2
D: .
CDR3: CASSFGGGWGYTF
DNA: TGTGCCAGCAGCTTCGGGGGCGGTTGGGGCTACACCTTC

length: 14
V: TRBV6-1
size: few
J: TRBJ1-5
D: .
CDR3: CASSEGRLNQPQHF
DNA: TGTGCCAGCAGTGAGGGAAGACTCAATCAGCCCCAGCATTTT

length: 15
V: TRBV29-1
size: .
J: TRBJ1-2
D: TRBD1
CDR3: CSVGRGPPYNYGYTF
DNA: TGCAGCGTTGGTAGGGGGCCCCCATATAACTATGGCTACACCTTC

length: 15
V: TRBV18
size: few
J: TRBJ2-7
D: .
CDR3: CASSPIGAESGEQYF
DNA: TGTGCCAGCTCACCCATAGGGGCTGAATCGGGGGAGCAGTACTTC

length: 14
V: TRBV7-9
size: few
J: TRBJ2-3
D: .
CDR3: CASSLMETTDTQYF
DNA: TGTGCCAGCAGCTTAATGGAGACCACAGATACGCAGTATTTT

length: 13
V: TRBV28
size: few
J: TRBJ2-7
D: .
CDR3: CASSSRESYEQYF
DNA: TGTGCCAGCAGTTCCAGGGAATCCTACGAGCAGTACTTC

length: 13
V: TRBV10-3
size: .
J: TRBJ2-5
D: TRBD1
CDR3: CAITADRGETQYF
DNA: TGTGCCATCACTGCGGACAGGGGGGAGACCCAGTACTTC

length: 14
V: TRBV2
size: few
J: TRBJ2-1
D: TRBD2
CDR3: CASSGLAAYNEQFF
DNA: TGTGCCAGCAGTGGACTAGCGGCCTACAATGAGCAGTTCTTC

length: 14
V: TRBV2
size: few
J: TRBJ1-2
D: .
CDR3: CASSEERGPDGYTF
DNA: TGTGCCAGCAGTGAAGAGCGGGGACCGGATGGCTACACCTTC

length: 14
V: TRBV7-9
size: .
J: TRBJ2-1
D: TRBD2
CDR3: CASSFRTSNNEQFF
DNA: TGTGCCAGCAGCTTTCGGACTAGCAACAATGAGCAGTTCTTC

length: 16
V: TRBV4-3
size: .
J: TRBJ2-7
D: .
CDR3: CASSPEQAPKEDEQYF
DNA: TGCGCCAGCAGCCCTGAGCAGGCCCCTAAAGAGGACGAGCAGTACTTC

length: 15
V: TRBV28
size: few
J: TRBJ2-1
D: TRBD2
CDR3: CASSWAGTSGNEQFF
DNA: TGTGCCAGCAGTTGGGCCGGGACTAGCGGCAATGAGCAGTTCTTC

length: 16
V: TRBV6-6
size: .
J: TRBJ2-2
D: .
CDR3: CASSYSYSSNTGELFF
DNA: TGTGCCAGCAGTTACTCCTATTCGTCTAACACCGGGGAGCTGTTTTTT

length: 14
V: TRBV15
size: few
J: TRBJ2-1
D: .
CDR3: CATSSIEGGNEQFF
DNA: TGTGCCACCAGCAGTATCGAGGGTGGCAATGAGCAGTTCTTC